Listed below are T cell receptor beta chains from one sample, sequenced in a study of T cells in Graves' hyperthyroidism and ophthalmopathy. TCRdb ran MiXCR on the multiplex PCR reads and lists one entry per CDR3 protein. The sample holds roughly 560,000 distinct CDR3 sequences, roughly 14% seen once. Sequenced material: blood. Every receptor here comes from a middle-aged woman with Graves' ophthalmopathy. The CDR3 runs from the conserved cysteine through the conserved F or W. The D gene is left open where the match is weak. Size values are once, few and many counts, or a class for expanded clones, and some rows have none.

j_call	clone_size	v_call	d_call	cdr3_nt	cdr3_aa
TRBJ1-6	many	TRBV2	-	TGTGCCAGCAGTGACCGGGACCCAGATAATTCACCCCTCCACTTT	CASSDRDPDNSPLHF
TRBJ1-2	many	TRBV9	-	TGTGCCAGCAGCGTAGCTCGGGTTGGCTATGGCTACACCTTC	CASSVARVGYGYTF
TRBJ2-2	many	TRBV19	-	TGTGCCAGTAGTATAGCCCCTGCGAACACCGGGGAGCTGTTTTTT	CASSIAPANTGELFF
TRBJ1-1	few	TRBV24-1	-	TGTGCCACCAGTGATCTGACCTCGGGGACTGAAGCTTTCTTT	CATSDLTSGTEAFF
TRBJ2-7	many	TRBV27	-	TGTGCCGTACAGGGGGGCGGGGGGCGAAGCGAGCAGTACTTC	CAVQGGGGRSEQYF
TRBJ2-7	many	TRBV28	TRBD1	TGTGCCAGCAGTCTCCACCCGACAGGGGGAATATACGAGCAGTACTTC	CASSLHPTGGIYEQYF
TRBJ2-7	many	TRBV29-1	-	TGCAGCGTTGCCGGGGGCTACGAGCAGTACTTC	CSVAGGYEQYF
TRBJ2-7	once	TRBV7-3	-	TGTGCCAGCAGCTCGAACCCCCTAAGGGGTTCAAACGAGCAGTACTTC	CASSSNPLRGSNEQYF
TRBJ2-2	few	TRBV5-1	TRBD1	TGCGCCTCCCGACAGGGTCGCACCGGGGAGCTGTTTTTT	CASRQGRTGELFF
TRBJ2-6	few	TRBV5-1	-	TGCGCCAGCAGCTCCGGGACAATAACGGCGGCCAACGTCCTGACTTTC	CASSSGTITAANVLTF
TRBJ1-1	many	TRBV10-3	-	TGTGCCATCAGTGAGAGGGTAGGGAACACTGAAGCTTTCTTT	CAISERVGNTEAFF
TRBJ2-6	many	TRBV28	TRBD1	TGTGCCAGCAGTCCCTACAGGGGGCCCTCCTCTGGGGCCAACGTCCTGACTTTC	CASSPYRGPSSGANVLTF
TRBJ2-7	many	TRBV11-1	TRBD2	TGTGCCAGCAGCCAAATTAGCGGGAGCTACGTCTACGAGCAGTACTTC	CASSQISGSYVYEQYF
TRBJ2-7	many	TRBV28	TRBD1	TGTGCCAGCAGTCCGACAGGGAACGAGCAGTACTTC	CASSPTGNEQYF
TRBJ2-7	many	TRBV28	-	TGTGCCAGCACACCCGGGACGGAGCTCCACGAGCAGTACTTC	CASTPGTELHEQYF
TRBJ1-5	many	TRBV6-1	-	TGTGCCAGCAGTGACATGATAGGACAGCCCCAGCATTTT	CASSDMIGQPQHF
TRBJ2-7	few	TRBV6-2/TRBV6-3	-	TGTGCCAGCGCCGGAGCGGGCCAAGGCACCTACGAGCAGTACTTC	CASAGAGQGTYEQYF
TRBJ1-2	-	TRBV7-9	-	TGTGCCAGCAGCTCCAAGGTCTATGGCTACACCTTC	CASSSKVYGYTF
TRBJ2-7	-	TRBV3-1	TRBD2	TGTGCCAGCAGGCAAACCGGGACTAGCAAGAACGAGCAGTACTTC	CASRQTGTSKNEQYF
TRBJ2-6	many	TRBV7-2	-	TGTGCCAGTAAGGCTGGCTCTGGGGCCAACGTCCTGACTTTC	CASKAGSGANVLTF
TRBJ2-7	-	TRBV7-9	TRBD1	TGTGCCAGCAGCTTTGCGGGGACAGGGGACCACGAGCAGTACTTC	CASSFAGTGDHEQYF
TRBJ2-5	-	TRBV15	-	TGTGCCACCAGCAGTATCCGGGAGGAGACCCAGTACTTC	CATSSIREETQYF
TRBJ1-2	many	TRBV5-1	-	TGCGCCAGCAGCCCGGTGGCAGGAAGTGGCTACACCTTC	CASSPVAGSGYTF
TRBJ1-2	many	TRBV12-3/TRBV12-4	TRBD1	TGTGCCAGCAGATCGACAGGGACGAACTATGGCTACACCTTC	CASRSTGTNYGYTF
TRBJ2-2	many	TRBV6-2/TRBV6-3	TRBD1	TGTGCCAGCAGTTACTCGTTCGGGACAGGGAAGACCGGGGAGCTGTTTTTT	CASSYSFGTGKTGELFF
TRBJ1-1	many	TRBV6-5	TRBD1	TGTGCCAGCAGCCGGGACAGAATGAACACTGAAGCTTTCTTT	CASSRDRMNTEAFF
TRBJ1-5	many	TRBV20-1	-	TGCAGTGCTAGAGGGGCAGGTACTGCTGATCAGCCCCAGCATTTT	CSARGAGTADQPQHF